The 9 T cell receptor beta chains presented below share a single source sample, sequenced in a study of cytomegalovirus exposure and HLA in healthy donors. This PCR relied on a set of 60 Vbeta primers and 13 Jbeta primers. Generated by immunoSEQ multiplex PCR, the TCRdb table keeps only in-frame clones and is missing some. The table lists around 110,000 clones, roughly 66% of them singletons. The sequencing input was PBMCs. Source of these receptors: a man aged 18 to 29 in good health and CMV-seronegative.

The V call is TRBV14, the J call TRBJ2-7, with D unclear. V lost 8 bases, J lost 6 bases, and 17 bases lay in between. Germline V gene sequence: CDR1 SGHDN, CDR2 FVKESK. This CDR3 is built from 13 residues. The CDR3 sequence: CASSQGGIGEQYF. In nucleotides, the CDR3 is TGTGCCAGCTCCCAAGGCGGCATCGGCGAGCAGTACTTC.

In this sample, this clone turned up once. This chain joins TRBV5-1 and TRBJ2-4; 9 nucleotides align to TRBD2. Germline V gene data show CDR1 as SGHRS and CDR2 as YFSETQ. V shed 4 bases, J shed 7 bases, and the junction held 9 bases outside the gene matches. The CDR3 is made up of 15 amino acids. In DNA form, the CDR3 reads TGCGCCAGCAGCCCCCAGACCCTAGCGGGGAACATTCAGTACTTC. Translating it yields CASSPQTLAGNIQYF. Looking up the rest from reference TRBV5-1 and TRBJ2-4 gives the full variable domain: KAGVTQTPRYLIKTRGQQVTLSCSPISGHRSVSWYQQTPGQGLQFLFEYFSETQRNKGNFPGRFSGRQFSNSRSEMNVSTLELGDSALYLCASSPQTLAGNIQYFGAGTRLSVL.

The chain recombines TRBV7-2 with TRBJ1-5; 9 bases align to TRBD1. CDR1 and CDR2 (germline): SGHTA, FQGNSA. This CDR3 is 13 amino acids long. V dropped 3 bases and J dropped 7; count of bases not matched to a gene: 1. For the CDR3, the DNA is TGTGCCAGCAGCTTGACAGGGGGACAGCCCCAGCATTTT. Translated: CASSLTGGQPQHF.

The chain combines TRBV7-9 with TRBJ1-2; the D gene is possibly TRBD1 (5 bases). There are 13 residues in the CDR3. Germline V gene data show CDR1 as SEHNR and CDR2 as FQNEAQ (reference sequence). Trimming left V 3 bases short and J 6 bases short, with 11 bases between. CDR3: CASSFTGSHGYTF. The CDR3 bases are TGTGCCAGCAGCTTCACAGGTTCCCATGGCTACACCTTC.

The rearrangement uses TRBV5-1 and TRBJ2-7; 12 nucleotides agree with TRBD1. The J segment lost 7 bases and the V segment lost 8 bases, leaving 25 bases of the junction unmatched. CDR3 length: 19 residues. The germline V gene has CDR1 SGHRS and CDR2 YFSETQ. The CDR3 here is CASTDRPPGQGAPVFEQYF. DNA of the CDR3: TGCGCCAGTACCGATCGACCCCCGGGACAGGGGGCACCCGTATTTGAGCAGTACTTC.

The chain carries TRBV10-3 and TRBJ1-5, with 10 bases identical to TRBD1. The CDR3 runs to 13 residues. V trimming: 10 bases; J trimming: 7 bases; junction bases outside the gene matches: 7. Germline lookup yields CDR1 ENHRY and CDR2 SYGVKD. In DNA, the CDR3 is TGTGCCACCTCCGGGACAGGGGTGCAGCCCCAGCATTTT. This gives the protein CATSGTGVQPQHF.

The chain couples TRBV7-8 to TRBJ2-1; TRBD1 matches at 12 bases. The V gene's germline CDR1 is SGHVS and CDR2 FQNEAQ. Germline trimming cut 4 bases from V and 7 bases from J; bases unmatched to any gene: 20. The CDR3 is 20 amino acids. CDR3 bases: TGTGCCAGCAGCTCTACCGGGACAGGGGGCGCGAGCGGGAGGAGTAATGAGCAGTTCTTC. This gives the protein CASSSTGTGGASGRSNEQFF.

The chain has TRBV11-2 and TRBJ1-1, with 7 bases fitting TRBD1. CDR3 length equals 14 residues. The germline CDR1 and CDR2 sequences are SGHAT and FQNNGV. V shed 0 bases, J shed 3 bases, and the junction held 1 base outside the gene matches. This CDR3 is CASSLDRGHTEAFF. Written as DNA, the CDR3 is TGTGCCAGCAGCTTAGATAGGGGGCACACTGAAGCTTTCTTT.

This clone was seen a single time. V and J are TRBV5-1 and TRBJ1-1, with D maybe TRBD1 (6 bases). CDR1 and CDR2 from the germline V gene are SGHRS and YFSETQ. The CDR3 runs 14 residues. V was shortened by 7 bases and J by 0 bases, with 13 bases between the two germline ends. The CDR3: CASHWTDMNTEAFF. The CDR3 DNA reads as TGCGCCAGCCACTGGACAGACATGAACACTGAAGCTTTCTTT.